This paragraph reports one T cell receptor (beta chain). At one boundary the junction diverges from the germline segment, which might be a read error. The CDR3 loop spans 14 amino acids. CDR1 and CDR2 from the germline V gene are LNHDA and SQIVND (reference sequence). Sequencing used immunoSEQ v3. Each library reached 2 million or so read pairs, or roughly 4.5-6 million at deep level. Generated by immunoSEQ multiplex PCR, the TCRdb table keeps only in-frame clones and is missing some. This table holds 5,000 to 6,500 clones, roughly 70% found once. The time point: pre-treatment sample, taken before nivolumab and TIL therapy. Pleural nodules or supraclavicular lymph nodes made up most of the excised metastases sampled. Progressing patients received lymphodepletion, expanded TIL infusion and IL-2. Stage 4 NSCLC adults joined between 2017 and January 2020. This entry is derived from a study of TIL therapy for anti-PD-1-resistant metastatic lung cancer. Looking at the study overall: A handful of tumors were EGFR-mutant and two were ALK-rearranged.

The chain uses TRBV19 and TRBJ2-1, with a tentative D call TRBD1 (5 bases). The TCR was taken from a person aged 25-85 years with non-small cell lung cancer. Source: tumor tissue, taken at baseline. DNA for the CDR3: TGTGCCAGTAGCATAGACAGCTCCTACAATGAGCAGTTCTTC. As protein: CASSIDSSYNEQFF.